These 15 T cell receptor beta chains originate from one sample sequenced in a study of beta chain features in type 1 diabetes. The whole isolated RNA underwent reverse transcription, so sequencing captured expressed TCRB transcripts. Using immunoSEQ multiplex PCR, the repertoire was profiled, and TCRdb retains in-frame clones only, with some absent. The sample shows about 370,000 clones, roughly 15% of them seen only once. Sequencing was done on a sample of naive CD4+ T cells from blood. The receptor source for this set is a woman between 18 and 30 years old in good health.

This clone was picked up a small number of times. Additional DNA sequences in this sample encode the identical CDR3. The V gene is TRBV29-1, the J gene TRBJ2-5, with TRBD2 identical over 11 bases. The CDR3 contains 13 residues. The ends lost 2 bases at V and 5 bases at J; junction bases unmatched: 1. Germline V gene lookup returns CDR1 SQVTM and CDR2 ANQGSEA. CDR3 nucleotide sequence: TGCAGCGTTGAAACTAGCGGGAGTGAGACCCAGTACTTC. Encoded protein: CSVETSGSETQYF.

The chain links TRBV7-9 to TRBJ2-1, with 9 bases lining up with TRBD2. Germline V gives CDR1 SEHNR, CDR2 FQNEAQ (reference sequence). The CDR3 length is 16 residues. Trimming at V came to 2 bases and at J to 2 bases, leaving 4 bases not matched to a gene. In DNA, the CDR3 is TGTGCCAGCAGCTTAAGGGCTAGCGGGGCCTACAATGAGCAGTTCTTC. It codes for CASSLRASGAYNEQFF.

The J gene is TRBJ2-7, the V gene TRBV23-1, with 8 bases fitting TRBD1. TRBV23-1 is an ORF; its function is uncertain. V shed 6 bases, J shed 0 bases, and the junction held 13 bases outside the gene matches. CDR3 length: 17 residues. DNA of the CDR3: TGCGCCAGCAGCCAGGCTATCGGGACAGGCAGCTCCTACGAGCAGTACTTC. This gives the protein CASSQAIGTGSSYEQYF.

This clone was detected only a few times. V usage is TRBV30 and J usage is TRBJ1-1; tentative D call: TRBD1 (6 bases). CDR1 GTSNPN and CDR2 SVGIG come from the germline V gene (reference sequence). This CDR3 is 16 amino acids long. V gave up 4 bases and J gave up 0 bases, with 18 bases separating them. The CDR3 nucleotides are TGTGCCTGGAATCCCGGACAGATATTCATGAACACTGAAGCTTTCTTT. The encoded protein is CAWNPGQIFMNTEAFF.

The V call is TRBV6-6, the J call TRBJ1-2; D uncertain. Germline V CDR1 and CDR2: MNHNY, SVGAGI (reference sequence). The CDR3 is made up of 14 amino acids. V was cut by 0 bases and J by 7 bases, with 12 bases left in between. The CDR3 DNA sequence: TGTGCCAGCAGTTACTCAGTCGGAGGAGGTGGCTACACCTTC. This gives the protein CASSYSVGGGGYTF.

CDR3 region: CASSVTGTGEVYTQYF. DNA of the CDR3: TGTGCCAGCAGCGTTACAGGAACAGGGGAGGTGTATACGCAGTATTTT. The rearrangement joins TRBV9 to TRBJ2-3; D might be TRBD1 (7 bases). This CDR3 has 16 amino acids. Germline V gene sequence: CDR1 SGDLS, CDR2 YYNGEE. Trimming stripped 2 bases from V and 7 bases from J, with 20 bases between. Drawing the rest from reference TRBV9 and TRBJ2-3, the complete variable domain is DSGVTQTPKHLITATGQRVTLRCSPRSGDLSVYWYQQSLDQGLQFLIQYYNGEERAKGNILERFSAQQFPDLHSELNLSSLELGDSALYFCASSVTGTGEVYTQYFGPGTRLTVL.

This clone occurred a few times. The gene calls are TRBV2 and TRBJ2-7; 10 positions agree with TRBD1. J lost 6 bases, V lost 4 bases, and 6 bases had no gene match. This CDR3 comprises 14 residues. Germline assignment: CDR1 SNHLY and CDR2 FYNNEI. The CDR3 DNA reads TGTGCCAGCAGTGGGACAGGGGGACGGGGCGAGCAGTACTTC. Translated, it gives CASSGTGGRGEQYF. The full variable domain, with the rest looked up from reference TRBV2 and TRBJ2-7, is EPEVTQTPSHQVTQMGQEVILRCVPISNHLYFYWYRQILGQKVEFLVSFYNNEISEKSEIFDDQFSVERPDGSNFTLKIRSTKLEDSAMYFCASSGTGGRGEQYFGPGTRLTVT.

CDR3 coding DNA: TGTGCCAGCAGCTTAAGCTCTAGCGGCGGAGAGACCCAGTACTTC. This codes for CASSLSSSGGETQYF. The chain joins TRBV7-9 to TRBJ2-5; the match to TRBD2 covers 7 bases. The CDR3 totals 15 residues. With 2 bases clipped from V and 4 bases from J, the junction kept 7 bases outside the gene matches. Germline loops: CDR1 SEHNR, CDR2 FQNEAQ (reference sequence).

This clone was seen a few times. The CDR3 protein is CASSSGQAWRETQYF. CDR3 DNA: TGTGCCAGCAGTTCGGGACAGGCCTGGAGAGAGACCCAGTACTTC. The chain recombines TRBV28 with TRBJ2-5; 8 bases are a match to TRBD1. Germline assignment: CDR1 MDHEN and CDR2 SYDVKM. The V gene end was trimmed by 4 bases and the J gene end by 4 bases; junction bases not matched to a gene: 8. The CDR3 covers 15 residues.

J is TRBJ1-2 and V is TRBV27, with D possibly TRBD1 on 5 matching bases. The CDR3 is 15 residues long. V was trimmed by 7 bases and J by 4 bases, leaving 19 bases between them. CDR1 is MNHEY, CDR2 SMNVEV, per germline (reference sequence). The CDR3 sequence: CASTSFSTALYGYTF. The DNA of the CDR3 is TGTGCCAGCACTTCTTTTTCGACAGCTCTCTATGGCTACACCTTC.

J is TRBJ1-2 and V is TRBV5-1, with D hard to call. Germline V lookup: CDR1 SGHRS, CDR2 YFSETQ. The V end lost 1 base, the J end lost 6 bases, and 10 bases lay between the germline ends. CDR3 size: 13 residues. CDR3 loop: CASSLTEAHGYTF. CDR3 coding DNA: TGCGCCAGCAGCTTGACTGAGGCCCATGGCTACACCTTC.

This clone occurred a few times. The gene calls are TRBV9 and TRBJ2-7, with 7 bases matching TRBD2. The V segment lost 0 bases and the J segment 3 bases; nucleotides outside the gene matches: 12. Germline CDR1 is SGDLS and CDR2 is YYNGEE. The CDR3 is made up of 17 amino acids. DNA of the CDR3: TGTGCCAGCAGCGTAGGTCACGGGGCGGCGGGAGTCTACGAGCAGTACTTC. Translating it yields CASSVGHGAAGVYEQYF.

The CDR3 region has the DNA TGTGCCAGCAGTTCCCCGGGGAGAAGCTCAGCCTACAATGAGCAGTTCTTC. Residues: CASSSPGRSSAYNEQFF. The V call is TRBV28, the J call TRBJ2-1; D perhaps matches TRBD2 (5 bases). CDR3 length equals 17 residues. V dropped 4 bases and J dropped 2 bases, with 18 bases sitting between them. CDR1 and CDR2 from the germline V gene are MDHEN and SYDVKM. The variable domain in full, with the rest retrieved from reference TRBV28 and TRBJ2-1, is DVKVTQSSRYLVKRTGEKVFLECVQDMDHENMFWYRQDPGLGLRLIYFSYDVKMKEKGDIPEGYSVSREKKERFSLILESASTNQTSMYLCASSSPGRSSAYNEQFFGPGTRLTVL.

The V gene is TRBV4-3, the J gene TRBJ2-1; 7 bases map to TRBD2. V lost 3 bases, J lost 9 bases, and 8 bases stayed unmatched. Germline V gene lookup returns CDR1 LGHNA and CDR2 YSLEER. This CDR3 is 14 amino acids long. The CDR3 region has the DNA TGCGCCAGCAGCCAGGATCCGACTAGCTCTGAGCAGTTCTTC. This translates into CASSQDPTSSEQFF.

The chain joins TRBV6-5 to TRBJ2-7; 12 bases align to TRBD2. The V and J ends lost 4 bases and 0 bases, in that order; junction bases with no gene match: 4. CDR3 length: 16 amino acids. Germline CDR1 and CDR2: MNHEY and SVGAGI. The CDR3, as DNA: TGTGCCAGCAGTTCCCTAGCGGGAGGGCCCTCCTACGAGCAGTACTTC. It translates to CASSSLAGGPSYEQYF.